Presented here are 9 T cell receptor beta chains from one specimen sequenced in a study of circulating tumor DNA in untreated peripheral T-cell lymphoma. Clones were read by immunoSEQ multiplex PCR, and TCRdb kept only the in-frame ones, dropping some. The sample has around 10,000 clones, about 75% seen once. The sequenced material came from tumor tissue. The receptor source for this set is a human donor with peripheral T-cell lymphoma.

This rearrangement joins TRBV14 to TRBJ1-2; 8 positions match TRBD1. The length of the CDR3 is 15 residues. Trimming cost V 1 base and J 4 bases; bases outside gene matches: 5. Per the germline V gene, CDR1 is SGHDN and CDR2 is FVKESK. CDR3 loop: CASSQAGGAGYGYTF. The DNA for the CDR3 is TGTGCCAGCAGCCAAGCAGGGGGCGCGGGCTATGGCTACACCTTC.

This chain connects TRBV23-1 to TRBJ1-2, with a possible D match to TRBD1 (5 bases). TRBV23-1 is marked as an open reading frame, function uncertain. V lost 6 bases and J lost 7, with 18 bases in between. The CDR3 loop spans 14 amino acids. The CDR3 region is CASSLGEGSAGYTF. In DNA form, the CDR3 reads TGCGCCAGCAGCTTGGGAGAGGGGAGTGCTGGCTACACCTTC.

As DNA, the CDR3 is TGTGCCAGCAGTTGGCCCGGGGGGAGCCGGTATGGCTACACCTTC. Its protein product is CASSWPGGSRYGYTF. This sequence joins TRBV28 and TRBJ1-2, with D tentatively TRBD1 (5 bases). The CDR3 totals 15 residues. In germline, CDR1 is MDHEN, CDR2 SYDVKM. Trimming stripped 4 bases from V and 5 bases from J, with 17 bases between.

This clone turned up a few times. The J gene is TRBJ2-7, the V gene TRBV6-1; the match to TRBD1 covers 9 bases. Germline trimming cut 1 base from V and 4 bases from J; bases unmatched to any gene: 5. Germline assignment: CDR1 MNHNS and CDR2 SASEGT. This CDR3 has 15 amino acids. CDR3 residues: CASSEEPGQGYEQYF. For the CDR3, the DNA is TGTGCCAGCAGTGAAGAGCCGGGACAGGGTTACGAGCAGTACTTC.

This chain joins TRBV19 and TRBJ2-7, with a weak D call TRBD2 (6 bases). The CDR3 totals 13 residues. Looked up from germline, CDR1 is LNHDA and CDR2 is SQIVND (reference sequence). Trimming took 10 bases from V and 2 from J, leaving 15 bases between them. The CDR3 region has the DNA TGTGCCACCCCCCGGGGGTCTACCTACGAGCAGTACTTC. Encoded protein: CATPRGSTYEQYF.

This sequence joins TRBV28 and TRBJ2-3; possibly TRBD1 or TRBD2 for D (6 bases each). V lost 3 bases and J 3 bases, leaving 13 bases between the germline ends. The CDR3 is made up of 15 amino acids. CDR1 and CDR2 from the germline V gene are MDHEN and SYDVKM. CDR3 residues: CASSFGGDWTDTQYF. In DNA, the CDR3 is TGTGCCAGCAGTTTCGGGGGCGATTGGACAGATACGCAGTATTTT.

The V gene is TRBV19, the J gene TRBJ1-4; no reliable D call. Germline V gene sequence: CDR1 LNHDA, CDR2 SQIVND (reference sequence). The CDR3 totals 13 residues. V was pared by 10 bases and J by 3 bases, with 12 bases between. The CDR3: CATEDRPNEKLFF. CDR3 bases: TGTGCCACCGAAGACCGACCTAATGAAAAACTGTTTTTT.

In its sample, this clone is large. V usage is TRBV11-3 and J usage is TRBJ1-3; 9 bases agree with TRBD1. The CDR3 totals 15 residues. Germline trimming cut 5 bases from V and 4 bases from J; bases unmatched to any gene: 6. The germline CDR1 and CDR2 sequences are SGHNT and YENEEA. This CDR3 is CASSTQGAPGNTIYF. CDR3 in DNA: TGTGCCAGCAGCACACAGGGGGCCCCCGGAAACACCATATATTTT.

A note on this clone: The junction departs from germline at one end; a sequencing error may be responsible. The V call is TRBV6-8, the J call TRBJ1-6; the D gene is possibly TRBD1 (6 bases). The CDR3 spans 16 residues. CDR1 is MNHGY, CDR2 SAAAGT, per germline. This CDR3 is CASSYSGGSYNSPLHF. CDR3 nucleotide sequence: TGTGCCAGCAGTTACTCTGGGGGCTCCTATAATTCACCCCTTCACTTT.